Below are 30 T cell receptor beta chains sequenced from a single sample in a study of blood T cell repertoires in COVID-19. Here immunoSEQ multiplex PCR was the method, and the copy in TCRdb shows in-frame clones only, minus some. The sample has 130,000 or so clones, around 78% seen once. The sequenced material came from peripheral blood. These TCRs come from a human donor in a cohort sampled during active COVID-19.

J is TRBJ1-6 and V is TRBV6-5, with unresolved D. This CDR3 comprises 12 residues. Germline CDR1 is MNHEY and CDR2 is SVGAGI. Trimming pared 1 base from V and 8 bases from J, leaving 3 bases between. The CDR3 sequence: CASSYYYSPLHF. CDR3 DNA: TGTGCCAGCAGTTACTACTATTCACCCCTCCACTTT.

The sample holds one count of this clone. The CDR3 DNA sequence: TGTGCCTGGAGTGTATTTCTAGGCGAAAAACTGTTTTTT. This encodes CAWSVFLGEKLFF. The V call is TRBV30, the J call TRBJ1-4; no clear D gene. Germline V lookup: CDR1 GTSNPN, CDR2 SVGIG (reference sequence). V lost 0 bases and J 8 bases, leaving 10 bases between the germline ends. This CDR3 region has 13 residues.

V usage is TRBV10-3 and J usage is TRBJ2-1, with no clear D. Per germline, CDR1 ENHRY and CDR2 SYGVKD. Trimming took off 8 bases at V and 8 bases at J, with 19 bases between the two ends. The CDR3 consists of 14 residues. The CDR3 sequence is CAIERQHDSHEQFF. The DNA of the CDR3 is TGTGCCATCGAGCGTCAGCACGATTCGCATGAGCAGTTCTTC.

The rearrangement uses TRBV19 and TRBJ2-7; TRBD2 matches 7 bases. J was trimmed by 2 bases and V by 9 bases; bases with no gene match: 4. This CDR3 is built from 12 residues. CDR1 LNHDA and CDR2 SQIVND come from the germline V gene (reference sequence). This chain's CDR3 is CASAGTTYEQYF. The CDR3 DNA reads TGTGCCAGCGCGGGGACTACCTACGAGCAGTACTTC.

This clone was detected only a few times. The V and J genes are TRBV12-3 or TRBV12-4 and TRBJ2-2; D possibly corresponds to TRBD2 (5 bases). This CDR3 is built from 12 residues. V gave up 5 bases and J gave up 9 bases, with 10 bases separating them. The CDR3 loop reads CASSGGFWELFF. DNA of the CDR3: TGTGCCAGCAGTGGAGGTTTCTGGGAGCTGTTTTTT.

This chain links TRBV7-8 with TRBJ2-1, with no clear D. Germline assignment: CDR1 SGHVS and CDR2 FQNEAQ. The CDR3 length is 13 residues. V gave up 3 bases and J gave up 2 bases, with 5 bases separating them. The CDR3 bases are TGTGCCAGCAGCTTGGGCCCCTACAATGAGCAGTTCTTC. It encodes CASSLGPYNEQFF. Full variable domain (rest looked up from reference TRBV7-8 and TRBJ2-1): GAGVSQSPRYKVAKRGQDVALRCDPISGHVSLFWYQQALGQGPEFLTYFQNEAQLDKSGLPSDRFFAERPEGSVSTLKIQRTQQEDSAVYLCASSLGPYNEQFFGPGTRLTVL.

The genes are TRBV9 and TRBJ2-7; D is unresolved. V was pared by 4 bases and J by 0 bases, with 11 bases between. The V gene's germline CDR1 is SGDLS and CDR2 YYNGEE. This CDR3 is 14 amino acids long. This CDR3 is CASSPVRSSYEQYF. In DNA form, the CDR3 reads TGTGCCAGCAGCCCGGTTCGGAGCTCCTACGAGCAGTACTTC. Filled out from reference TRBV9 and TRBJ2-7, the complete variable domain reads DSGVTQTPKHLITATGQRVTLRCSPRSGDLSVYWYQQSLDQGLQFLIQYYNGEERAKGNILERFSAQQFPDLHSELNLSSLELGDSALYFCASSPVRSSYEQYFGPGTRLTVT.

The chain has TRBV9 and TRBJ1-1; D unclear. Deletions cut 1 base from V and 1 base from J, with 11 bases between. Germline V gene sequence: CDR1 SGDLS, CDR2 YYNGEE. The CDR3 length is 15 residues. This CDR3 is CASSVMEGGNTEAFF. The CDR3 DNA reads as TGTGCCAGCAGCGTAATGGAGGGTGGGAACACTGAAGCTTTCTTT. The whole variable domain, filled in from reference TRBV9 and TRBJ1-1, reads DSGVTQTPKHLITATGQRVTLRCSPRSGDLSVYWYQQSLDQGLQFLIQYYNGEERAKGNILERFSAQQFPDLHSELNLSSLELGDSALYFCASSVMEGGNTEAFFGQGTRLTVV.

The J gene is TRBJ1-4, the V gene TRBV27; 7 positions match TRBD1. Germline CDR1 MNHEY, CDR2 SMNVEV (reference sequence). J was trimmed by 8 bases and V by 5 bases; bases with no gene match: 8. The CDR3 totals 14 residues. Written as DNA, the CDR3 is TGTGCCAGCAGTCGCCCAGGGGGATTCGAAAAACTGTTTTTT. It specifies CASSRPGGFEKLFF.

The J gene is TRBJ2-7, the V gene TRBV6-6; 7 nucleotides agree with TRBD1. J gave up 5 bases and V 10 bases, and 5 bases lay outside the gene matches. Germline CDR1 reads MNHNY; CDR2 reads SVGAGI (reference sequence). There are 11 residues in the CDR3. The CDR3 DNA sequence: TGTGCCACCCAGACAGGGAACGAGCAGTACTTC. It is translated as CATQTGNEQYF.

The chain employs TRBV7-9 and TRBJ1-3; no definite D call. Between the trimmed V and J ends, which lost 5 bases and 0 bases, there was a span of 11 bases. The CDR3 has 15 amino acids. Germline assignment: CDR1 SEHNR and CDR2 FQNEAQ (reference sequence). The CDR3 is CASSLNSLSGNTIYF. The CDR3 nucleotides read TGTGCCAGCAGCCTAAACAGCCTCTCTGGAAACACCATATATTTT.

The V gene is TRBV28, the J gene TRBJ2-2; D may be TRBD2 (6 bases). The CDR3 has 15 amino acids. Germline loops: CDR1 MDHEN, CDR2 SYDVKM. Trimming left V 7 bases short and J 4 bases short, with 16 bases between. In DNA form, the CDR3 reads TGTGCCAGCATCCCCGCGGGACTCGGCACCGGGGAGCTGTTTTTT. Amino acid sequence: CASIPAGLGTGELFF.

The rearrangement joins TRBV19 to TRBJ1-5; no firm D call. Trimming pared 0 bases from V and 0 bases from J, leaving 15 bases between. Germline CDR1 reads LNHDA; CDR2 reads SQIVND (reference sequence). CDR3 length equals 18 residues. CDR3 bases: TGTGCCAGTAGTATAGATCTCCGGTCATTTTATAGCAATCAGCCCCAGCATTTT. It encodes CASSIDLRSFYSNQPQHF.

J is TRBJ1-5 and V is TRBV28, with TRBD1 matching over 10 bases. V lost 5 bases and J lost 6; bases outside the gene matches: 7. CDR1 and CDR2 (germline): MDHEN, SYDVKM. The CDR3 is 15 residues long. The CDR3 is CASSGTGDLVQPQHF. CDR3 bases: TGTGCCAGCAGTGGGACAGGGGACCTGGTTCAGCCCCAGCATTTT. The complete variable domain, with remaining parts taken from reference TRBV28 and TRBJ1-5, reads DVKVTQSSRYLVKRTGEKVFLECVQDMDHENMFWYRQDPGLGLRLIYFSYDVKMKEKGDIPEGYSVSREKKERFSLILESASTNQTSMYLCASSGTGDLVQPQHFGDGTRLSIL.

This chain connects TRBV30 to TRBJ2-3; 7 nucleotides agree with TRBD2. CDR3 length equals 14 residues. Looked up from germline, CDR1 is GTSNPN and CDR2 is SVGIG (reference sequence). Written as DNA, the CDR3 is TGTGCTCAAAAGCGGGGCGCTAGCACAGATACGCAGTATTTT. This encodes CAQKRGASTDTQYF.

CDR3 bases: TGTGCCAGCAGTGAATTTGGAGGAAGGGAGACCCAGTACTTC. Its protein product is CASSEFGGRETQYF. This chain joins TRBV25-1 and TRBJ2-5, with TRBD2 as a possible D gene (5 bases). V lost 1 base and J 5 bases, leaving 11 bases between the germline ends. Germline-derived CDR1 and CDR2 are MGHDK and SYGVNS. The CDR3 has 14 amino acids.

The chain is built from TRBV19 and TRBJ2-1; 9 positions match TRBD2. Germline CDR1 LNHDA, CDR2 SQIVND (reference sequence). The CDR3 has 15 residues. V shed 3 bases, J shed 4 bases, and the junction held 4 bases outside the gene matches. As DNA, the CDR3 is TGTGCCAGTAGTATGGGGCGGGGGGGATACAATGAGCAGTTCTTC. It encodes CASSMGRGGYNEQFF.

This chain connects TRBV25-1 to TRBJ1-3; D is unclear. This CDR3 has 14 amino acids. The V gene's germline CDR1 is MGHDK and CDR2 SYGVNS. The V end was cut by 7 bases, the J end by 2 bases, with 12 bases between. CDR3 in amino acids: CASMDRLAGNTIYF. CDR3 DNA sequence: TGTGCCAGCATGGATCGACTGGCTGGAAACACCATATATTTT.

This clone has a handful of counts. The chain employs TRBV10-3 and TRBJ1-5; TRBD1 matches at 7 bases. Trimming took 6 bases from V and 2 from J; bases not matched to a gene: 4. This CDR3 is 14 amino acids long. CDR1 and CDR2 from the germline V gene are ENHRY and SYGVKD. CDR3 bases: TGTGCCATCAGCCCAGGACAGGGCAATCAGCCCCAGCATTTT. Translating it yields CAISPGQGNQPQHF.

This rearrangement joins TRBV6-5 to TRBJ2-3; possible D gene TRBD2, 6 bases. This CDR3 spans 13 amino acids. Looked up from germline, CDR1 is MNHEY and CDR2 is SVGAGI. Trimming took 7 bases from V and 4 from J, leaving 12 bases between them. The CDR3 spells CASMYPGADTQYF. The CDR3 DNA follows: TGTGCCAGCATGTACCCGGGGGCAGATACGCAGTATTTT.

The chain links TRBV12-3 or TRBV12-4 to TRBJ2-7, with 11 positions matching TRBD2. V was pared by 4 bases and J by 10 bases, with 6 bases of the junction left unmatched. This CDR3 is 13 amino acids long. The CDR3 region has the DNA TGTGCCAGCAGTTCAACTAGCGGGGGCCCCCAGTACTTC. This translates into CASSSTSGGPQYF.

The chain uses TRBV19 and TRBJ1-4; the match to TRBD1 covers 7 bases. CDR3 length equals 14 residues. The V gene end was trimmed by 6 bases and the J gene end by 2 bases; junction bases not matched to a gene: 3. CDR1 and CDR2 from the germline V gene are LNHDA and SQIVND (reference sequence). This CDR3 reads CASRSTGTNEKLFF. As DNA, the CDR3 is TGTGCCAGTAGATCGACAGGGACTAATGAAAAACTGTTTTTT.

This clone was seen more than once but under ten times. The V call is TRBV10-1, the J call TRBJ2-2; 7 nucleotides align to TRBD1. This CDR3 region has 15 residues. V dropped 5 bases and J dropped 0; count of bases not matched to a gene: 3. CDR1 is WNHNN, CDR2 SYGVQD, per germline (reference sequence). CDR3 in DNA: TGCGCCAGCAGTCGGGACAGTTCGAACACCGGGGAGCTGTTTTTT. This sequence encodes CASSRDSSNTGELFF.

This sequence joins TRBV2 and TRBJ2-7, with 7 bases fitting TRBD1. Germline-derived CDR1 and CDR2 are SNHLY and FYNNEI. This CDR3 has 15 residues. V dropped 6 bases and J dropped 3; count of bases not matched to a gene: 11. The CDR3, as DNA: TGTGCCAGCAGCTATATGGGACAGAAAAACTACGAGCAGTACTTC. It is translated as CASSYMGQKNYEQYF.

The rearrangement uses TRBV7-9 and TRBJ1-1, with D possibly matching TRBD1 (6 bases). Germline loops: CDR1 SEHNR, CDR2 FQNEAQ (reference sequence). The length of the CDR3 is 14 residues. The V end was cut by 5 bases, the J end by 3 bases, with 13 bases between. CDR3 amino acids: CASSLPGHHTEAFF. In nucleotides, the CDR3 is TGTGCCAGCAGCCTACCGGGACACCACACTGAAGCTTTCTTT. The variable domain in full, completed from reference TRBV7-9 and TRBJ1-1, reads DTGVSQNPRHKITKRGQNVTFRCDPISEHNRLYWYRQTLGQGPEFLTYFQNEAQLEKSRLLSDRFSAERPKGSFSTLEIQRTEQGDSAMYLCASSLPGHHTEAFFGQGTRLTVV.

The chain has TRBV28 and TRBJ2-7; 7 bases map to TRBD2. The germline CDR1 and CDR2 sequences are MDHEN and SYDVKM. This CDR3 has 15 amino acids. V gave up 2 bases and J gave up 0 bases; unmatched junction bases: 4. The CDR3 DNA follows: TGTGCCAGCAGTTTAGGACTAGGAATCTCCTACGAGCAGTACTTC. It codes for CASSLGLGISYEQYF.

This sequence joins TRBV15 and TRBJ2-3; perhaps TRBD2 as D (5 bases). Trimming took 4 bases from V and 4 from J, leaving 12 bases between them. Per the germline V gene, CDR1 is LNHNV and CDR2 is YYDKDF (reference sequence). The CDR3 contains 14 residues. The CDR3 here is CATSTGLLPDTQYF. The CDR3 bases are TGTGCCACCAGCACAGGACTTCTTCCAGATACGCAGTATTTT.

The chain recombines TRBV24-1 with TRBJ2-1; TRBD1 matches 9 bases. This CDR3 region has 15 residues. The germline V gene encodes CDR1 KGHDR and CDR2 SFDVKD. V gave up 4 bases and J gave up 8 bases; unmatched junction bases: 8. The chain's CDR3 is CATSDHGTGRDEQFF. The CDR3 coding sequence is TGTGCCACCAGTGACCACGGGACAGGGAGGGATGAGCAGTTCTTC.

This chain links TRBV25-1 with TRBJ2-7, with D possibly TRBD1 on 6 matching bases. The germline gives CDR1 MGHDK, CDR2 SYGVNS. This CDR3 has 15 residues. Trimming took off 1 base at V and 2 bases at J, with 12 bases between the two ends. The CDR3 DNA follows: TGTGCCAGCAGTGAATTAGGGACACGGGCCTACGAGCAGTACTTC. Translation: CASSELGTRAYEQYF.

This clone was observed at least ten times. The CDR3 coding sequence is TGTGCCAGTGCCGACAGGGCCCCAACAGATACGCAGTATTTT. This gives the protein CASADRAPTDTQYF. The J gene is TRBJ2-3, the V gene TRBV27, with 7 bases identical to TRBD1. Losses at the gene ends were 9 bases for V and 3 bases for J; bases not matched to a gene: 9. CDR1 MNHEY and CDR2 SMNVEV come from the germline V gene (reference sequence). The CDR3 is 14 residues long.